The 32 T cell receptor beta chains below all came from one sample that was sequenced in a study of tumor-infiltrating lymphocytes in primary liver carcinoma. The source material, about 19-30 mg of unsorted bulk tissue, was used to co-extract RNA and DNA. Reverse transcription of approximately 500 ng total RNA with a constant-region primer produced TCR beta cDNA. Library construction for TCR beta comprised three nested multiplex PCR rounds performed with slightly modified ARM-PCR. TRBV1-TRBV30 forward primers paired with a C-beta reverse primer drove the first two PCR rounds, approximately 11 cycles each. From the multiplex PCR reads, TCRdb called clonotypes with MiXCR, one entry per CDR3 protein. Found here are roughly 120,000 distinct CDR3 sequences, 60% to 80% of them singletons; the top ten hold 7% to 10%. The source material was liver tumor tissue from sampling region 3. Noted subset: tumor region T3, left-lateral pole. These receptors were collected from a woman between 55 and 75 years old with primary liver carcinoma and hepatitis B virus infection.

Notes on this clonotype: One junction end disagrees with the germline gene, perhaps due to a read error. This chain uses TRBV29-1 with TRBJ1-4, with unresolved D. Germline V gene data show CDR1 as SQVTM and CDR2 as ANQGSEA. This CDR3 comprises 12 residues. The CDR3 bases are TGCACCGTTGAAGATCACACTGAAAAATTGTTTTTT. This codes for CTVEDHTEKLFF.

This clonotype was seen a few times. The chain has TRBV6-5 and TRBJ1-6, with D unclear. The CDR3 loop spans 15 amino acids. Germline CDR1 reads MNHEY; CDR2 reads SVGAGI. The V end was cut by 2 bases, the J end by 5 bases, with 10 bases between. The CDR3 sequence: CASSYNSPNNSPLHF. The DNA for the CDR3 is TGTGCCAGCAGTTACAACAGTCCCAATAATTCACCCCTCCACTTT.

A note on this clonotype: The CDR3 ends on some other residue instead of the conserved phenylalanine or tryptophan, so this is likely a read error. The genes are TRBV11-2 and TRBJ2-3; the D is unclear. The assigned J gene may be wrong: the sequence end matches TRBJ1-5 better. In germline, CDR1 is SGHAT, CDR2 FQNNGV. This CDR3 has 13 amino acids. The CDR3 bases are TGTGCCAGCAGCTTAGATAGAATAGATACGCAGCATTAT. Translation: CASSLDRIDTQHY.

This clonotype was observed a handful of times. A junction boundary mismatches the germline segment, possibly from a read error. V usage is TRBV7-9 and J usage is TRBJ2-1, with D perhaps assigned TRBD1 or TRBD2 (6 bases each). CDR3 length equals 15 residues. Germline loops: CDR1 SEHNR, CDR2 FQNEAQ (reference sequence). This CDR3 is CAGRGHFSGDNEQFF. For the CDR3, the DNA is TGTGCCGGCAGGGGCCATTTTAGCGGCGACAATGAGCAGTTCTTC.

With respect to this clonotype: No conserved phenylalanine or tryptophan is present at the end of the CDR3, so a read error is the likely explanation. V usage is TRBV4-2 and J usage is TRBJ1-1, with unresolved D. Germline CDR1 LGHNA, CDR2 YNFKEQ. This CDR3 region has 15 residues. Here the CDR3 reads CTSSQEEGLGTEAFL. The DNA of the CDR3 is TGTACCAGCAGCCAAGAAGAGGGTTTGGGCACTGAAGCTTTCCTT.

This clonotype was detected ten times or more. This chain uses TRBV12-3 or TRBV12-4 with TRBJ2-5; 9 bases map to TRBD2. This CDR3 region has 15 residues. V shed 5 bases, J shed 3 bases, and the junction held 7 bases outside the gene matches. The CDR3 nucleotides are TGTGCCAGCAGTCCGAGGACTAGCGCTGAAGAGACCCAGTACTTC. Translation gives CASSPRTSAEETQYF.

This chain connects TRBV7-9 to TRBJ2-3, with D perhaps matching TRBD1 or TRBD2 (5 bases each). V shed 5 bases and J shed 1 base, with 13 bases lying between them. Germline CDR1 reads SEHNR; CDR2 reads FQNEAQ (reference sequence). The CDR3 is made up of 15 amino acids. The CDR3 is CASSVRDARTDTQYF. CDR3 sequence (DNA): TGTGCCAGCAGCGTCCGGGACGCCCGCACAGATACGCAGTATTTT.

This clonotype was seen more than once but under ten times. This chain uses TRBV11-2 with TRBJ2-1, with D hard to call. This CDR3 comprises 16 residues. Germline V lookup: CDR1 SGHAT, CDR2 FQNNGV. Trimming took off 7 bases at V and 6 bases at J, with 22 bases between the two ends. In DNA form, the CDR3 reads TGTGCCAGCAACCGAATAAACCCCGAGCTTGCCAATGAGCAGTTCTTC. As protein: CASNRINPELANEQFF.

Note on this clonotype: A much larger clone lies one base from this, so it may be a read error. CDR3 sequence reads: CASGYYPGTGGGGSPLHF. The CDR3 DNA follows: TGTGCCAGCGGCTACTATCCTGGGACAGGGGGAGGAGGTTCACCCCTCCACTTT. The chain recombines TRBV6-5 with TRBJ1-6, with 11 bases that match TRBD1. Germline CDR1 is MNHEY and CDR2 is SVGAGI. V was clipped by 8 bases and J by 9 bases; unmatched bases: 18. This CDR3 is 18 amino acids long.

A word on this clonotype: A much larger clone differs from this one at a single base, so this may be a read error. This sequence joins TRBV28 and TRBJ2-4, with 8 bases identical to TRBD2. The V gene's germline CDR1 is MDHEN and CDR2 SYDVKM. Unmatched junction bases numbered 6, after V lost 2 bases and J lost 6 bases. This CDR3 has 15 amino acids. For the CDR3, the DNA is TGTGCCAGCAGTTTAGCGGGCGGGGGGCGAAACATTCAGTACTTC. Translated, it gives CASSLAGGGRNIQYF.

As to this clonotype: A read error may account for a junction end that differs from germline. The gene calls are TRBV11-2 and TRBJ2-3; 14 nucleotides match TRBD2. The CDR3 spans 16 residues. Germline V gene lookup returns CDR1 SGHAT and CDR2 FQNNGV. The CDR3 DNA is TGTGCCAGTAGCATGGGACTAGCGGGAGTGGCAAATACGCAATATTTT. It encodes CASSMGLAGVANTQYF.

With respect to this clonotype: A read error may be the cause here, since a much bigger clone is one base away. The V call is TRBV5-5, the J call TRBJ1-4, with 7 nucleotides matching TRBD1. The CDR3 length is 14 residues. The germline gives CDR1 SGHKS, CDR2 YYEKEE (reference sequence). For the CDR3, the DNA is TGTGCCAGCAGCTTGACAGGGGATAATGAAAAACCGTTTTTT. It codes for CASSLTGDNEKPFF. Complete variable domain (other parts from reference TRBV5-5 and TRBJ1-4): DAGVTQSPTHLIKTRGQQVTLRCSPISGHKSVSWYQQVLGQGPQFIFQYYEKEERGRGNFPDRFSARQFPNYSSELNVNALLLGDSALYLCASSLTGDNEKPFFGSGTQLSVL.

The chain employs TRBV10-3 and TRBJ2-1, with TRBD2 matching over 7 bases. Per germline, CDR1 ENHRY and CDR2 SYGVKD. This CDR3 contains 15 residues. With V trimmed by 0 bases and J by 4 bases, 3 bases remained unmatched. CDR3 sequence (DNA): TGTGCCATCAGTGAGTCGGGACTAAATTACAATGAGCAGTTCTTC. It specifies CAISESGLNYNEQFF.

This clonotype was counted ten times or more. The chain employs TRBV7-9 and TRBJ1-4, with 8 nucleotides matching TRBD1. This CDR3 comprises 14 residues. The germline gives CDR1 SEHNR, CDR2 FQNEAQ (reference sequence). V lost 5 bases and J lost 6; bases outside the gene matches: 5. The CDR3 coding sequence is TGTGCCAGCAGCAGGACAGGGTTGGATGAAAAACTGTTTTTT. As protein: CASSRTGLDEKLFF.

Comments on this clonotype: No conserved phenylalanine or tryptophan ends this CDR3, so it is likely a read error. V and J are TRBV11-3 and TRBJ2-1, with 10 bases matching TRBD2. The ends lost 1 base at V and 12 bases at J; junction bases unmatched: 9. The V gene's germline CDR1 is SGHNT and CDR2 YENEEA. CDR3 length equals 15 residues. The CDR3 spells CASSLGTSGKPGQFY. In nucleotides, the CDR3 is TGTGCCAGCAGCTTAGGAACTAGCGGGAAGCCTGGGCAGTTCTAC.

Of note for this clonotype: One junction end does not reproduce the germline sequence, and a read error may be involved. V gene TRBV2 combines with J gene TRBJ2-5, with unresolved D. Germline V gene lookup returns CDR1 SNHLY and CDR2 FYNNEI. The CDR3 has 12 residues. The CDR3 sequence is CASRPIPETQYF. The CDR3 nucleotides read TGTGCTAGCAGGCCTATACCGGAGACCCAGTACTTC. The full variable domain, completed using reference TRBV2 and TRBJ2-5, is EPEVTQTPSHQVTQMGQEVILRCVPISNHLYFYWYRQILGQKVEFLVSFYNNEISEKSEIFDDQFSVERPDGSNFTLKIRSTKLEDSAMYFCASRPIPETQYFGPGTRLLVL.

As regards this clonotype: A much larger clone differs by one base, so this may be a read error. The CDR3 bases are TGCGCCAGCAGCCTTGTGTCGGGGACAGAGTACATTACTAACTATGGCTACACCTTC. Protein sequence: CASSLVSGTEYITNYGYTF. The chain joins TRBV5-1 to TRBJ1-2, with TRBD1 identical over 7 bases. The V and J ends lost 4 bases and 0 bases, in that order; junction bases with no gene match: 18. The CDR3 runs to 19 residues. Per the germline V gene, CDR1 is SGHRS and CDR2 is YFSETQ.

This clonotype was picked up one time. The junction does not match germline at one end; this may be a read error. This sequence joins TRBV11-3 and TRBJ1-6; D is ambiguous. Per germline, CDR1 SGHNT and CDR2 YENEEA. The length of the CDR3 is 14 residues. CDR3 nucleotides: TGTGCCAGCAGCCGGATGGATTATAAGTCACCCCTCCACTTT. Its translation: CASSRMDYKSPLHF.

For this clonotype: The junction shows a germline mismatch at one end, possibly a read error. This sequence joins TRBV6-1 and TRBJ2-7, with 8 nucleotides matching TRBD1. This CDR3 comprises 15 residues. Per the germline V gene, CDR1 is MNHNS and CDR2 is SASEGT. CDR3 nucleotides: TGTGCCAGCACCTTCGGACAGGGCGCCGGCCACGAACAGTACTTC. It translates to CASTFGQGAGHEQYF.

A remark on this clonotype: One end of the junction varies from germline; a read error may be responsible. The rearrangement links TRBV6-2 or TRBV6-3 to TRBJ2-2, with TRBD2 identical over 7 bases. This CDR3 is built from 16 residues. Germline V gives CDR1 MNHEY, CDR2 SVGEGT. The CDR3 loop reads CATEDWAGANIGELFF. CDR3 sequence (DNA): TGTGCCACCGAGGATTGGGCGGGAGCGAACATCGGGGAACTGTTTTTT.

As concerns this clonotype: The junction does not match germline at one end; this may be a read error. V usage is TRBV6-6 and J usage is TRBJ2-3; D is uncertain. The germline V gene has CDR1 MNHNY and CDR2 SVGAGI (reference sequence). The CDR3 covers 15 residues. CDR3 protein: CACSYDGRRTDMQYF. CDR3 in DNA: TGTGCCTGCAGTTACGACGGGCGTCGCACAGATATGCAGTATTTT.

This clonotype showed up just a few times. The rearrangement joins TRBV7-2 to TRBJ2-7, with 8 nucleotides matching TRBD1. Germline V lookup: CDR1 SGHTA, CDR2 FQGNSA. V shed 1 base, J shed 3 bases, and the junction held 2 bases outside the gene matches. The CDR3 runs to 14 residues. CDR3 DNA sequence: TGTGCCAGCAGCTTAGGGACAGGGCTCTACGAGCAGTACTTC. Translating gives CASSLGTGLYEQYF.

This clonotype was found many times. This chain links TRBV6-5 with TRBJ2-3; 10 bases line up with TRBD2. Germline values: CDR1 MNHEY, CDR2 SVGAGI. Unmatched junction bases numbered 6, after V lost 2 bases and J lost 4 bases. There are 16 residues in the CDR3. DNA for the CDR3: TGTGCCAGCAGTTACGCGGCTAGCGGGAGAGCAGATACGCAGTATTTT. Its protein is CASSYAASGRADTQYF.

A remark on this clonotype: An end of the junction does not agree with germline; a read error may underlie this. This rearrangement joins TRBV19 to TRBJ2-7; unclear D gene. The germline V gene has CDR1 LNHDA and CDR2 SQIVND (reference sequence). This CDR3 spans 14 amino acids. The CDR3 sequence: CASSLRTYGYGQYF. The CDR3 DNA reads TGTGCCAGTAGTCTAAGGACCTATGGCTACGGGCAGTACTTC.

Note on this clonotype: Without the conserved terminal phenylalanine or tryptophan, this CDR3 likely stems from a read error. The gene calls are TRBV12-3 or TRBV12-4 and TRBJ2-5, with unresolved D. The ends were cut back, 4 bases at V and 1 base at J, with 10 bases in the middle. The CDR3 contains 14 residues. For the CDR3, the DNA is TGTGCCAGCAGTTATTTACACCGCCAAGAGACCCAGTACTGC. Protein: CASSYLHRQETQYC.

This clonotype was counted only a few times. The V gene is TRBV6-4, the J gene TRBJ2-1, with TRBD2 matching over 13 bases. CDR3 length: 17 amino acids. Losses at the gene ends were 5 bases for V and 6 bases for J; bases not matched to a gene: 10. CDR1 is MRHNA and CDR2 is SNTAGT in the germline V gene. As DNA, the CDR3 is TGTGCCAGCAGTCCACTAGCGGGAGGGGCCCATTTCAATGAGCAGTTCTTC. Its translation: CASSPLAGGAHFNEQFF.

About this clonotype: One junction end does not reproduce the germline sequence, and a read error may be involved. The V call is TRBV6-5, the J call TRBJ2-1, with D possibly being TRBD1 or TRBD2 (5 bases each). The CDR3 spans 14 residues. Germline loops: CDR1 MNHEY, CDR2 SVGAGI. The DNA for the CDR3 is TGTGCCGGCAGTTACGGGCGTGAGGGGAATGAACAGTTCTTC. It translates to CAGSYGREGNEQFF.

This chain joins TRBV12-3 or TRBV12-4 and TRBJ2-1; a possible D gene is TRBD2 (6 bases). The germline V and J ends were trimmed by 6 bases and 8 bases, with 23 bases remaining between them. This CDR3 comprises 16 residues. CDR3 DNA sequence: TGTGCCAGCAGCCGCGTCGAGACTGGCGGGACCTATGAGCAGTTCTTC. This gives the protein CASSRVETGGTYEQFF.

This clonotype has ten or more counts. The V gene is TRBV4-1, the J gene TRBJ2-1; 10 bases map to TRBD2. CDR3 length: 15 amino acids. Germline trimming cut 3 bases from V and 3 bases from J; bases unmatched to any gene: 2. CDR1 is MGHRA and CDR2 is YSYEKL in the germline V gene. The CDR3 spells CASSQPSGGYNEQFF. CDR3 sequence (DNA): TGCGCCAGCAGCCAGCCTAGCGGGGGCTACAATGAGCAGTTCTTC.

Comment on this clonotype: Possible read error: a much larger clone is one base away. The chain links TRBV7-8 to TRBJ1-4; 7 bases match TRBD1. Germline V gene sequence: CDR1 SGHVS, CDR2 FQNEAQ. The CDR3 is 15 amino acids. The CDR3 reads CASSPNRGPSERLFF. In DNA, the CDR3 is TGTGCCAGCAGCCCAAACAGGGGTCCAAGCGAAAGACTGTTTTTT.

The chain recombines TRBV28 with TRBJ1-2; D unresolved. Germline V gene data show CDR1 as MDHEN and CDR2 as SYDVKM. V was shortened by 6 bases and J by 4 bases, with 12 bases between the two germline ends. The CDR3 covers 13 residues. DNA for the CDR3: TGTGCCAGCAGCCCCCAGGTTAGCTATGGCTACACCTTC. Translated: CASSPQVSYGYTF.

This sequence joins TRBV5-1 and TRBJ2-5; 12 bases agree with TRBD2. Germline V CDR1 and CDR2: SGHRS, YFSETQ. The CDR3 extends over 17 amino acids. V lost 1 base, J lost 2 bases, and 6 bases stayed unmatched. CDR3 protein: CASSLIPLAGGQETQYF. CDR3 in DNA: TGCGCCAGCAGCTTGATCCCTCTAGCGGGAGGGCAAGAGACCCAGTACTTC.